This entry lists 24 T cell receptor beta chains sequenced from one sample in a study of T cells of healthy individuals (dated by TCRdb to 2016 to 2019). The protocol used for the library was 5' RACE. TCRdb records Illumina MiSeq as the sequencer. TCRdb itself trimmed the public reads at Q25 with fastp, ran MiXCR and retained productive beta chains. For every CDR3 protein sequence, its rows merge into one entry that carries the most common genes and DNA. The sample contains about 53,000 distinct CDR3 sequences, approximately 14% of them found a single time. Together, the top ten hold about 16% of the sample. Receptor source: a human donor in good health.

This clonotype was recorded many times. The chain is built from TRBV20-1 and TRBJ1-2, with 8 nucleotides matching TRBD1. This CDR3 spans 15 amino acids. Germline assignment: CDR1 DFQATT and CDR2 SNEGSKA (reference sequence). V dropped 0 bases and J dropped 7; count of bases not matched to a gene: 10. DNA of the CDR3: TGCAGTGCTAGAGATCCCCGCCAGGGGGCGGGTGGCTACACCTTC. Translated: CSARDPRQGAGGYTF.

Regarding this clonotype: A much larger clone lies a single base off, so this may be a read error. This rearrangement joins TRBV6-2 or TRBV6-3 to TRBJ1-1; D is ambiguous. The CDR3 totals 12 residues. Germline V gene sequence: CDR1 MNHEY, CDR2 SVGEGT. The CDR3 spells CASSLWETEASF. DNA of the CDR3: TGTGCCAGCAGTTTGTGGGAGACTGAAGCTTCCTTT.

This clonotype showed up just a few times. The chain recombines TRBV7-2 with TRBJ2-3; TRBD2 matches 11 bases. The CDR3 has 14 amino acids. Germline V lookup: CDR1 SGHTA, CDR2 FQGNSA. V trimming: 5 bases; J trimming: 8 bases; junction bases outside the gene matches: 6. The CDR3 DNA reads as TGTGCCAGCAGCCCGGTAGCGGGAGGGGTTACGCAGTATTTT. It codes for CASSPVAGGVTQYF.

Remarks on this clonotype: Sequence at one end of the junction differs from germline and may be a read error. This chain links TRBV24-1 with TRBJ1-1; no clear D. This CDR3 comprises 13 residues. CDR1 KGHDR and CDR2 SFDVKD come from the germline V gene. CDR3 in DNA: TGCCCGATAAAAGGCCTGGTTTACACTGAAGCTTTCTTT. Translation gives CPIKGLVYTEAFF.

This clonotype was counted between two and nine times. This chain links TRBV12-3 or TRBV12-4 with TRBJ1-1; D call uncertain. This CDR3 is built from 13 residues. The V end was cut by 1 base, the J end by 5 bases, with 8 bases between. CDR3 region: CASSLGARTEAFF. In nucleotides, the CDR3 is TGTGCCAGCAGTTTAGGGGCTAGGACTGAAGCTTTCTTT.

The V and J genes are TRBV29-1 and TRBJ1-1, with TRBD1 as a possible D gene (5 bases). The V gene lost 7 bases and the J gene lost 5 bases, with 17 bases spanning the gap. Germline CDR1 reads SQVTM; CDR2 reads ANQGSEA. CDR3 size: 13 residues. CDR3 sequence reads: CSGLRAGQTEAFF. In DNA, the CDR3 is TGCAGCGGGTTACGGGCAGGGCAGACTGAAGCTTTCTTT.

J is TRBJ1-5 and V is TRBV27; no clear D. The length of the CDR3 is 14 residues. Trimming took 6 bases from V and 7 from J, leaving 16 bases between them. Germline-derived CDR1 and CDR2 are MNHEY and SMNVEV (reference sequence). Written as DNA, the CDR3 is TGTGCCAGCAGAACTGGTCTCGCCGACCAGCCCCAGCATTTT. Amino acids: CASRTGLADQPQHF.

There are many counts of this clonotype. The chain combines TRBV29-1 with TRBJ2-7; TRBD1 matches 11 bases. Germline loops: CDR1 SQVTM, CDR2 ANQGSEA. V lost 5 bases to trimming and J lost 5 bases; unmatched junction nucleotides: 8. The CDR3 totals 14 residues. DNA of the CDR3: TGCAGCGTTCCCTGGACAGGGGGCGGGAACGAGCAGTACTTC. Protein product: CSVPWTGGGNEQYF.

This clonotype was counted at least ten times. The chain recombines TRBV20-1 with TRBJ1-3; D is unresolved. This CDR3 region has 14 residues. Trimming left V 3 bases short and J 2 bases short, with 11 bases between. CDR1 DFQATT and CDR2 SNEGSKA come from the germline V gene (reference sequence). The CDR3 protein is CSASAEATGNTIYF. The CDR3 DNA reads TGCAGTGCTAGCGCGGAGGCCACTGGAAACACCATATATTTT.

A few counts support this clonotype. This rearrangement joins TRBV12-3 or TRBV12-4 to TRBJ1-1; the D gene is possibly TRBD1 (5 bases). The V end lost 6 bases, the J end lost 2 bases, and 13 bases lay between the germline ends. The CDR3 is made up of 14 amino acids. The CDR3: CASSESGHNTEAFF. For the CDR3, the DNA is TGTGCCAGCAGCGAGTCAGGGCACAACACTGAAGCTTTCTTT.

Many counts were recorded for this clonotype. The rearrangement links TRBV3-1 to TRBJ1-2; TRBD1 matches 7 bases. The length of the CDR3 is 14 residues. The trim removed 4 bases at V and 0 bases at J, leaving 2 bases unmatched. In germline, CDR1 is LGHDT, CDR2 YNNKEL (reference sequence). CDR3 sequence reads: CASSRDSTNYGYTF. The DNA for the CDR3 is TGTGCCAGCAGCCGGGACAGTACTAACTATGGCTACACCTTC. Together with reference TRBV3-1 and TRBJ1-2, the CDR3 gives the full variable domain: DTAVSQTPKYLVTQMGNDKSIKCEQNLGHDTMYWYKQDSKKFLKIMFSYNNKELIINETVPNRFSPKSPDKAHLNLHINSLELGDSAVYFCASSRDSTNYGYTFGSGTRLTVV.

This clonotype showed up just a few times. The V and J genes are TRBV9 and TRBJ2-1; D unclear. The V gene lost 6 bases and the J gene lost 10 bases, with 20 bases spanning the gap. Per germline, CDR1 SGDLS and CDR2 YYNGEE. The CDR3 is 14 residues long. CDR3 DNA: TGTGCCAGCACCCTCCCCCCCCTATACACGGAGCAGTTCTTC. Encoded protein: CASTLPPLYTEQFF.

The chain couples TRBV27 to TRBJ1-5; 7 bases are shared with TRBD1. The germline V gene encodes CDR1 MNHEY and CDR2 SMNVEV (reference sequence). Unmatched junction bases numbered 4, after V lost 2 bases and J lost 6 bases. This CDR3 spans 14 amino acids. CDR3 DNA sequence: TGTGCCAGCAGTTTAAACAGGGGTGTTCAGCCCCAGCATTTT. This translates into CASSLNRGVQPQHF.

CDR3 region: CASSWRIQGTEAFF. CDR3 sequence (DNA): TGTGCCAGCAGCTGGCGAATCCAGGGTACTGAAGCTTTCTTT. The chain has TRBV7-9 and TRBJ1-1, with D maybe TRBD1 (5 bases). The CDR3 totals 14 residues. Looked up from germline, CDR1 is SEHNR and CDR2 is FQNEAQ (reference sequence). V lost 4 bases and J 5 bases, leaving 14 bases between the germline ends.

This clonotype has ten or more counts. The chain combines TRBV5-1 with TRBJ2-1; 9 nucleotides match TRBD2. Germline lookup yields CDR1 SGHRS and CDR2 YFSETQ. This CDR3 has 14 residues. Trimming took 3 bases from V and 15 from J; bases not matched to a gene: 13. CDR3 coding DNA: TGCGCCAGCAGCTCGATAGCGGGAGACTCGCATGCGTTCTTC. Residues: CASSSIAGDSHAFF.

This CDR3 is CASSVATRGQGMYGYTF. The CDR3 DNA reads TGTGCCAGCAGCGTAGCTACCCGAGGACAGGGGATGTATGGCTACACCTTC. The rearrangement links TRBV9 to TRBJ1-2; 9 bases fit TRBD1. V was clipped by 0 bases and J by 5 bases; unmatched bases: 11. The CDR3 loop spans 17 amino acids. Germline V gene data show CDR1 as SGDLS and CDR2 as YYNGEE.

This clonotype has more than one count but fewer than ten. V usage is TRBV5-6 and J usage is TRBJ1-1; D unresolved. Germline lookup yields CDR1 SGHDT and CDR2 YYEEEE. CDR3 length: 14 amino acids. With 4 bases removed from V and 5 bases from J, the gap between germline ends came to 15 bases. CDR3 in amino acids: CASSKMSKGTEAFF. The CDR3 DNA follows: TGTGCCAGCAGCAAGATGTCTAAGGGTACTGAAGCTTTCTTT.

This clonotype was seen a handful of times. The chain joins TRBV5-1 to TRBJ1-5; 7 bases are a match to TRBD1. This CDR3 is 16 amino acids long. J gave up 6 bases and V 0 bases, and 9 bases lay outside the gene matches. Germline V gene lookup returns CDR1 SGHRS and CDR2 YFSETQ. The CDR3 DNA reads TGCGCCAGCAGCTTGGAGGGGGCAGGGGCCGGTCAGCCCCAGCATTTT. It encodes CASSLEGAGAGQPQHF.

In regard to this clonotype: Possible read error: a much larger clone is one base away. The final CDR3 position lacks the conserved phenylalanine or tryptophan, pointing to a likely read error. J is TRBJ2-7 and V is TRBV4-3; TRBD2 matches at 9 bases. Germline assignment: CDR1 LGHNA and CDR2 YSLEER. CDR3 size: 15 residues. V lost 3 bases, J lost 3 bases, and 6 bases stayed unmatched. CDR3 amino acids: CASSQGSGSGYEQYS. Written as DNA, the CDR3 is TGCGCCAGCAGCCAGGGTAGCGGGAGTGGCTACGAGCAGTACTCC.

This clonotype was observed a handful of times. This rearrangement joins TRBV20-1 to TRBJ1-5; TRBD1 matches at 7 bases. Losses at the gene ends were 6 bases for V and 6 bases for J; bases not matched to a gene: 8. CDR3 length: 13 amino acids. From germline, CDR1 is DFQATT and CDR2 SNEGSKA (reference sequence). The CDR3 protein is CSASRGLSQPQHF. DNA of the CDR3: TGCAGTGCCAGCAGGGGGTTAAGTCAGCCCCAGCATTTT.

This clonotype was counted at least ten times. The genes are TRBV21-1 and TRBJ1-1; the tabulated D call, TRBD1, remains unverified against the DNA. TRBV21-1 is classified as a pseudogene. The CDR3 length is 15 residues. CDR3 bases: TGTGCCAGCAGCAAGAGTGACAGGGGGTGCACTGAAGCTTTCTTT. It is translated as CASSKSDRGCTEAFF.

The chain has TRBV19 and TRBJ1-1; maybe TRBD1 (6 bases). Germline V lookup: CDR1 LNHDA, CDR2 SQIVND (reference sequence). This CDR3 contains 14 residues. The V end was cut by 3 bases, the J end by 5 bases, with 13 bases between. The DNA of the CDR3 is TGTGCCAGTAGTATTGGGGGGCCGAGGACTGAAGCTTTCTTT. It yields the protein CASSIGGPRTEAFF.

The table lists this clonotype with a few counts. V usage is TRBV6-4 and J usage is TRBJ1-1; TRBD1 agrees at 10 bases. The ends lost 0 bases at V and 4 bases at J; junction bases unmatched: 2. There are 15 residues in the CDR3. Germline V gives CDR1 MRHNA, CDR2 SNTAGT. The CDR3 here is CASSDSGTGVTEAFF. Here the CDR3 DNA reads TGTGCCAGCAGTGACTCGGGGACAGGGGTCACTGAAGCTTTCTTT.

The table lists this clonotype with a few counts. The rearrangement joins TRBV11-2 to TRBJ1-1; D uncertain. V lost 1 base to trimming and J lost 6 bases, with 12 bases between them. Germline values: CDR1 SGHAT, CDR2 FQNNGV. The CDR3 totals 14 residues. CDR3 nucleotide sequence: TGTGCCAGCAGCTTAGGGGGATTAGCGGCTGAAGCTTTCTTT. Encoded protein: CASSLGGLAAEAFF.